The 5 T cell receptor beta chains below were found in one sample sequenced in a study of OX40 agonist ivuxolimab in advanced cancers. Method: immunoSEQ multiplex PCR; TCRdb's copy keeps in-frame clones and lacks some. The repertoire has around 80,000 clones, around nine tenths of them found once; the top ten carry under 3%. The sequences come from CD4+ or CD8+ T cells sorted from blood, collected in a trial of the OX40 agonist ivuxolimab. The receptors shown here come from an adult with an advanced solid tumor such as melanoma, head and neck, liver or kidney cancer.

CDR3 loop: CASRAAGGRYQPQHF. CDR3 DNA sequence: TGTGCCAGCAGGGCGGCAGGGGGACGATATCAGCCCCAGCATTTT. The chain uses TRBV27 and TRBJ1-5, with 7 bases lining up with TRBD1. J gave up 5 bases and V 6 bases, and 10 bases lay outside the gene matches. Germline V gives CDR1 MNHEY, CDR2 SMNVEV (reference sequence). The CDR3 contains 15 residues.

The rearrangement joins TRBV11-2 to TRBJ2-7, with D perhaps matching TRBD2 (6 bases). V was trimmed by 5 bases and J by 6 bases, leaving 17 bases between them. The CDR3 contains 14 residues. Germline V gives CDR1 SGHAT, CDR2 FQNNGV. In DNA, the CDR3 is TGTGCCAGCAGCCCGTTGTCGGGAGCAGTCGAGCAGTACTTC. As protein: CASSPLSGAVEQYF.

A note on this clone: One end of the junction fails to match germline, which may point to a read error. The rearrangement joins TRBV11-2 to TRBJ2-1, with TRBD2 identical over 8 bases. CDR3 length equals 17 residues. The germline V gene has CDR1 SGHAT and CDR2 FQNNGV. This CDR3 reads CVSSLGLLAGSYNEQFF. The CDR3 region has the DNA TGTGTCAGCAGCTTAGGTCTGCTAGCGGGCTCGTACAATGAGCAGTTCTTC.

This chain joins TRBV18 and TRBJ1-5, with D unclear. This CDR3 is built from 13 residues. V was shortened by 3 bases and J by 6 bases, with 9 bases between the two germline ends. Germline-derived CDR1 and CDR2 are KGHSH and LQKENI. This CDR3 reads CASSPGLVQPQHF. The CDR3 coding sequence is TGTGCCAGCTCACCGGGATTGGTTCAGCCCCAGCATTTT.

This clone was seen once. The chain joins TRBV11-2 to TRBJ2-3, with TRBD2 matching over 8 bases. The germline gives CDR1 SGHAT, CDR2 FQNNGV. The CDR3 sequence is 16 residues long. The V and J ends lost 1 base and 2 bases, in that order; junction bases with no gene match: 5. The CDR3 spells CASSLAGGPVTDTQYF. As DNA, the CDR3 is TGTGCCAGCAGCTTAGCGGGAGGGCCGGTCACAGATACGCAGTATTTT.